This T cell receptor beta chain originates from a study of blood T cells in healthy people across ages. Findings and caveats of the study: Age showed a roughly linear inverse relationship with TCR beta diversity per million T cells.

A note on this clonotype: Its antigen is as yet unknown.

Per germline, CDR1 SGHVS and CDR2 FNYEAQ. The CDR3 extends over 15 amino acids. V was trimmed by 1 base and J by 0 bases, leaving 7 bases between them. A second PCR of about 6 to 11 cycles used a sample-barcoded 5' primer and a J-beta primer mix. TCRdb used MiXCR to reprocess the 5' RACE reads, holding one entry per CDR3 protein. This sample yields 380,000 or so distinct CDR3 sequences, of which roughly half are seen a single time; 45% to 60% belongs to the top ten. Peripheral blood, around 9.4 milliliters per donor, was collected. The clonotype comes from a man in his sixties in good health. The V and J genes are TRBV7-6 and TRBJ1-5; D remains ambiguous. The sample taken for sequencing was blood. The CDR3 bases are TGTGCCAGCAGCTTAGTGGGTGATAGCAATCAGCCCCAGCATTTT. Its translation: CASSLVGDSNQPQHF.